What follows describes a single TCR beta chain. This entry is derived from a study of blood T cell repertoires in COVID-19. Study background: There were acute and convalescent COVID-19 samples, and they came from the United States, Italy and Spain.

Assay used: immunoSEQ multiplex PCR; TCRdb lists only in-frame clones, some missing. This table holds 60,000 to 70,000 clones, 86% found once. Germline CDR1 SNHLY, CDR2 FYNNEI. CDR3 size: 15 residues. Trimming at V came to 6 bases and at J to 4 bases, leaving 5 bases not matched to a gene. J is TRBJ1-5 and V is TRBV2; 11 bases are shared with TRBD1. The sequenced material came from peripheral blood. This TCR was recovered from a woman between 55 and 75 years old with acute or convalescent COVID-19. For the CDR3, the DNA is TGTGCCAGCAGCGCCGGGACAGGGGGTAATCAGCCCCAGCATTTT. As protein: CASSAGTGGNQPQHF. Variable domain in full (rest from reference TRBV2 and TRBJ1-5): EPEVTQTPSHQVTQMGQEVILRCVPISNHLYFYWYRQILGQKVEFLVSFYNNEISEKSEIFDDQFSVERPDGSNFTLKIRSTKLEDSAMYFCASSAGTGGNQPQHFGDGTRLSIL.